The 10 T cell receptor beta chains given below trace back to one sample, sequenced in a study of beta chain features in type 1 diabetes. Every isolated RNA sample was fully reverse transcribed, so sequencing captured expressed TCRB transcripts. The repertoire was sequenced with immunoSEQ multiplex PCR; TCRdb's copy has only in-frame clones and lacks some. The sample consists of roughly 610,000 clones, 15% of them appearing once. The specimen sequenced was naive CD4+ T cells from blood. These TCRs come from a man in his late teens or twenties in good health.

This clone appeared a few times. The chain carries TRBV4-3 and TRBJ2-7; the match to TRBD1 covers 10 bases. The CDR3 covers 15 residues. Germline values: CDR1 LGHNA, CDR2 YSLEER. V shed 2 bases, J shed 5 bases, and the junction held 6 bases outside the gene matches. CDR3 sequence (DNA): TGCGCCAGCAGCCAACTCTCGACAGGGGGCCACGAGCAGTACTTC. This sequence encodes CASSQLSTGGHEQYF.

This clone was detected a few times. V usage is TRBV12-5 and J usage is TRBJ2-1; 11 bases agree with TRBD2. The germline V gene encodes CDR1 LGHNT and CDR2 FRNRAP. This CDR3 has 15 amino acids. V was clipped by 6 bases and J by 13 bases; unmatched bases: 14. CDR3 protein: CASGSNSGGAAFQFF. In nucleotides, the CDR3 is TGTGCTAGTGGCTCGAATAGCGGGGGGGCCGCGTTTCAGTTCTTC.

This clone was observed a single time. The chain links TRBV5-4 to TRBJ2-1; TRBD2 might be the D (6 bases). With 4 bases removed from V and 10 bases from J, the gap between germline ends came to 27 bases. Per germline, CDR1 SGHNT and CDR2 YYREEE (reference sequence). The CDR3 covers 17 residues. The CDR3 sequence: CASSPPGDPTRADEQFF. The CDR3 DNA is TGTGCCAGCAGCCCCCCGGGGGACCCCACCCGGGCCGACGAGCAGTTCTTC.

This chain connects TRBV6-5 to TRBJ2-7; 9 nucleotides agree with TRBD2. The germline V gene encodes CDR1 MNHEY and CDR2 SVGAGI. The CDR3 loop spans 14 amino acids. V dropped 6 bases and J dropped 4; count of bases not matched to a gene: 7. CDR3 residues: CASRRAGGQYEQYF. The CDR3 DNA reads as TGTGCCAGCAGACGAGCGGGAGGACAGTACGAGCAGTACTTC.

This clone was seen a handful of times. This sequence joins TRBV7-2 and TRBJ2-3; 8 nucleotides match TRBD2. Looked up from germline, CDR1 is SGHTA and CDR2 is FQGNSA. The J segment lost 5 bases and the V segment lost 2 bases, leaving 3 bases of the junction unmatched. This CDR3 is built from 14 residues. CDR3 residues: CASSLRSGRDTQYF. CDR3 coding DNA: TGTGCCAGCAGCTTACGGAGCGGGAGAGATACGCAGTATTTT.

This clone was counted between two and nine times. V usage is TRBV18 and J usage is TRBJ1-2; D gene ambiguous. V was cut by 3 bases and J by 8 bases, with 13 bases left in between. Germline CDR1 reads KGHSH; CDR2 reads LQKENI. This CDR3 comprises 13 residues. CDR3 DNA sequence: TGTGCCAGCTCACCCTCAGCTGGGGTGGGCTACACCTTC. Its protein product is CASSPSAGVGYTF.

The gene calls are TRBV9 and TRBJ2-6; 7 bases are shared with TRBD2. The CDR3 is made up of 19 amino acids. Unmatched junction bases numbered 12, after V lost 3 bases and J lost 0 bases. CDR1 is SGDLS, CDR2 YYNGEE, per germline. In DNA form, the CDR3 reads TGTGCCAGCAGCGCCCAAGGATTGGGCGGGAGCTCTGGGGCCAACGTCCTGACTTTC. This sequence encodes CASSAQGLGGSSGANVLTF.

This clone was seen a handful of times. The chain joins TRBV13 to TRBJ2-7, with a tentative D call TRBD1 (5 bases). V was clipped by 5 bases and J by 7 bases, with 18 bases between them. This CDR3 is 14 amino acids long. Germline values: CDR1 PRHDT, CDR2 FYEKMQ (reference sequence). In DNA form, the CDR3 reads TGTGCCAGCAGCCCGGCGCAGGGTTCGGGTGAGCAGTACTTC. It specifies CASSPAQGSGEQYF.

V usage is TRBV9 and J usage is TRBJ1-2, with D hard to call. The CDR3 is 13 amino acids. Trimming took off 0 bases at V and 8 bases at J, with 11 bases between the two ends. Germline CDR1 reads SGDLS; CDR2 reads YYNGEE. CDR3 protein: CASSVGPGMGYTF. The CDR3 DNA sequence: TGTGCCAGCAGCGTAGGCCCGGGAATGGGCTACACCTTC.

This clone was seen a handful of times. V and J are TRBV14 and TRBJ2-1, with D tentatively TRBD1 (6 bases). Trimming took 3 bases from V and 8 from J, leaving 11 bases between them. CDR1 is SGHDN and CDR2 is FVKESK in the germline V gene. The CDR3 length is 13 residues. CDR3 nucleotides: TGTGCCAGCAGCCACCGAAGGGGGTATGAGCAGTTCTTC. Encoded protein: CASSHRRGYEQFF.